This entry describes one TCR beta chain. Antigen unknown. This entry is derived from a study of tumor-infiltrating lymphocytes in primary liver carcinoma. Findings and caveats of the study: Tumor specimens were characterized by a significantly higher top-250-clone fraction than blood (p = 0.039).

It was unsorted whole blood that yielded blood RNA, and germline DNA was also extracted. Trimming took off 6 bases at V and 3 bases at J, with 14 bases between the two ends. This CDR3 spans 14 amino acids. Germline V lookup: CDR1 SGHDT, CDR2 YYEEEE. TCR beta cDNA was prepared out of roughly 490 ng total RNA by means of a constant-region primer. ARM-PCR was slightly modified, and three nested multiplex PCR rounds with it gave rise to the TCR beta libraries. Running approximately 10 cycles apiece, the first two PCR rounds relied on TRBV1-TRBV30 forward primers together with a C-beta reverse primer. TCRdb re-analysed the multiplex PCR reads in MiXCR, keeping a single row per CDR3 protein. The sample contains 330,000 or so distinct CDR3 sequences, about 61% of which appear only once.

The chain combines TRBV5-6 with TRBJ2-3; D tentatively reads TRBD1 or TRBD2 (5 bases each). This TCR was sampled from a man in his forties or fifties with primary liver carcinoma and hepatitis B virus infection. Sequenced: peripheral blood. CDR3 residues: CASNRGAATDTQYF. CDR3 bases: TGTGCCAGCAATCGGGGCGCAGCTACAGATACGCAGTATTTT. The entire variable domain, with the rest obtained from reference TRBV5-6 and TRBJ2-3, is as follows: DAGVTQSPTHLIKTRGQQVTLRCSPKSGHDTVSWYQQALGQGPQFIFQYYEEEERQRGNFPDRFSGHQFPNYSSELNVNALLLGDSALYLCASNRGAATDTQYFGPGTRLTVL.